This entry features one T cell receptor beta chain sequence. The antigen remains unidentified. This sample was taken from a study of T cell repertoires in cytomegalovirus infection. In the study overall: Evidence of both CMV infection and a matching HLA type came from public TCR beta signatures. Broader study findings: The ex vivo response was dominated by HLA-C-restricted CMV-specific TCR beta clonotypes. Based on cumulative public TCR beta family frequency, carriers of CMV plus the relevant HLA were identified.

V was clipped by 3 bases and J by 8 bases, with 13 bases between them. This CDR3 has 13 residues. Germline V gene data show CDR1 as MNHEY and CDR2 as SVGAGI. TCRdb re-called the reads through MiXCR, storing one row per CDR3 protein. This sample has about 530,000 distinct CDR3 sequences, with approximately 25% found just once. The sequenced sample was PBMCs. The chain carries TRBV6-5 and TRBJ1-1, with D perhaps matching TRBD1 (6 bases). The sequence derives from a human donor in good health (CMV status not recorded). Some clones in this sample may be carry-over from other donors' samples. The CDR3 is CASSYSFDREAFF. CDR3 bases: TGTGCCAGCAGTTATTCCTTCGACAGGGAAGCTTTCTTT.